Shown below are 31 T cell receptor beta chains from a single sample sequenced in a study of shared clonotypes between healthy human individuals. Sequencing used immunoSEQ multiplex PCR; TCRdb keeps in-frame clones, though not all of them. Among about 2.4 million clones listed, around 94% were seen once. The sample taken for sequencing was naive CD4+ T cells sorted from blood. The subset is: CD45RA+ positively selected. The receptor source for this set is a man between 18 and 29 years old in good health.

The genes are TRBV2 and TRBJ1-1; 11 bases line up with TRBD1. The germline CDR1 and CDR2 sequences are SNHLY and FYNNEI. This CDR3 has 17 residues. After removal of 3 bases from V and 1 base from J, the junction contained 7 bases not matched to a gene. The CDR3 nucleotides read TGTGCCAGCAGTGAGATTTCCGGGACAGGGGGGAACACTGAAGCTTTCTTT. Protein: CASSEISGTGGNTEAFF.

The gene calls are TRBV6-6 and TRBJ2-2; TRBD1 might be the D (7 bases). Trimming pared 4 bases from V and 7 bases from J, leaving 16 bases between. The V gene's germline CDR1 is MNHNY and CDR2 SVGAGI (reference sequence). The CDR3 covers 15 residues. CDR3 nucleotides: TGTGCCAGCAGTTCCTCGGACCAGGGGGGCGGGGAGCTGTTTTTT. It specifies CASSSSDQGGGELFF.

As regards this clone: One junction end does not reproduce the germline sequence, and a read error may be involved. The V call is TRBV19, the J call TRBJ2-2, with D unresolved. The CDR3 contains 11 residues. CDR1 is LNHDA and CDR2 is SQIVND in the germline V gene (reference sequence). The CDR3 sequence: CAVGNAGELFF. Written as DNA, the CDR3 is TGTGCAGTGGGGAACGCCGGGGAGCTGTTTTTT.

In the case of this clone: Sequence at one end of the junction differs from germline and may be a read error. The V gene is TRBV7-7, the J gene TRBJ2-7, with a tentative D call TRBD1 (8 bases). This CDR3 has 18 amino acids. Germline values: CDR1 SSHAT, CDR2 FNYEAQ (reference sequence). CDR3 sequence reads: CASSLVTGDSSGPGEQYF. The DNA of the CDR3 is TGTGCTAGCAGCTTAGTGACAGGGGACTCTAGCGGCCCGGGGGAGCAGTACTTC.

The chain joins TRBV5-1 to TRBJ2-3; TRBD2 is a possible D gene (8 bases). The length of the CDR3 is 17 residues. From germline, CDR1 is SGHRS and CDR2 YFSETQ. Trimming stripped 4 bases from V and 8 bases from J, with 26 bases between. Here the CDR3 reads CASSPGGTSGRRVTQYF. CDR3 bases: TGCGCCAGCAGCCCAGGGGGAACCAGCGGGAGAAGGGTTACGCAGTATTTT. Variable domain in full (rest from reference TRBV5-1 and TRBJ2-3): KAGVTQTPRYLIKTRGQQVTLSCSPISGHRSVSWYQQTPGQGLQFLFEYFSETQRNKGNFPGRFSGRQFSNSRSEMNVSTLELGDSALYLCASSPGGTSGRRVTQYFGPGTRLTVL.

The gene calls are TRBV7-8 and TRBJ1-2; maybe TRBD1 (5 bases). CDR3 size: 13 residues. Germline loops: CDR1 SGHVS, CDR2 FQNEAQ. Trimming removed 2 bases at V and 8 bases at J, with 12 bases between. Here the CDR3 reads CASSLSVGDGYTF. The CDR3 DNA sequence: TGTGCCAGCAGCTTATCGGTAGGGGACGGCTACACCTTC.

The chain combines TRBV6-5 with TRBJ1-2, with D perhaps matching TRBD1 (6 bases). V was trimmed by 6 bases and J by 8 bases, leaving 19 bases between them. The CDR3 has 14 amino acids. Germline assignment: CDR1 MNHEY and CDR2 SVGAGI. The CDR3 region has the DNA TGTGCCAGCAGCCCCGGGACACTCCGCGGCGGCTACACCTTC. Residues: CASSPGTLRGGYTF.

The chain uses TRBV19 and TRBJ2-3; no reliable D call. This CDR3 has 15 residues. Per the germline V gene, CDR1 is LNHDA and CDR2 is SQIVND (reference sequence). The V gene lost 0 bases and the J gene lost 1 base, with 8 bases spanning the gap. The CDR3: CASSIDGLGTDTQYF. The CDR3 DNA follows: TGTGCCAGTAGTATAGACGGGCTAGGCACAGATACGCAGTATTTT.

The V and J genes are TRBV5-4 and TRBJ2-3, with a tentative D call TRBD2 (6 bases). The V end lost 0 bases, the J end lost 4 bases, and 9 bases lay between the germline ends. The CDR3 loop spans 14 amino acids. CDR1 is SGHNT, CDR2 YYREEE, per germline (reference sequence). For the CDR3, the DNA is TGTGCCAGCAGCTTGGGACTAGTCCCAGATACGCAGTATTTT. It translates to CASSLGLVPDTQYF.

The chain uses TRBV11-2 and TRBJ1-1; D gene unclear. From germline, CDR1 is SGHAT and CDR2 FQNNGV. The CDR3 length is 14 residues. The ends were cut back, 0 bases at V and 5 bases at J, with 10 bases in the middle. In DNA, the CDR3 is TGTGCCAGCAGCTTAGATGGCCTGGGGACTGAAGCTTTCTTT. This gives the protein CASSLDGLGTEAFF. Complete variable domain (other parts from reference TRBV11-2 and TRBJ1-1): EAGVAQSPRYKIIEKRQSVAFWCNPISGHATLYWYQQILGQGPKLLIQFQNNGVVDDSQLPKDRFSAERLKGVDSTLKIQPAKLEDSAVYLCASSLDGLGTEAFFGQGTRLTVV.

J is TRBJ1-5 and V is TRBV19; 10 bases map to TRBD1. V was pared by 5 bases and J by 4 bases, with 5 bases of the junction left unmatched. This CDR3 spans 15 amino acids. CDR1 and CDR2 (germline): LNHDA, SQIVND (reference sequence). The CDR3 DNA is TGTGCCAGTAGTGCGGGACAGGGGAAGAATCAGCCCCAGCATTTT. Translating it yields CASSAGQGKNQPQHF.

The chain links TRBV6-5 to TRBJ2-7; D might be TRBD2 (6 bases). Germline assignment: CDR1 MNHEY and CDR2 SVGAGI. Trimming took off 6 bases at V and 1 base at J, with 13 bases between the two ends. The CDR3 contains 14 residues. CDR3: CASSTLGGSYEQYF. The CDR3 DNA reads TGTGCCAGCAGCACACTGGGGGGATCCTACGAGCAGTACTTC.

This clone was seen just once. In the same sample, other DNA sequences code for this CDR3. This chain joins TRBV5-1 and TRBJ2-1, with D perhaps being TRBD1 or TRBD2 (6 bases each). Trimming left V 2 bases short and J 8 bases short, with 11 bases between. CDR1 is SGHRS, CDR2 YFSETQ, per germline. The CDR3 loop spans 13 amino acids. The chain's CDR3 is CASSLGGFDEQFF. The CDR3 DNA sequence: TGCGCCAGCAGCTTAGGGGGGTTCGATGAGCAGTTCTTC.

V is TRBV11-2 and J is TRBJ2-2, with D perhaps matching TRBD1 (5 bases). The CDR3 has 15 residues. The V end lost 1 base, the J end lost 0 bases, and 6 bases lay between the germline ends. Germline V gives CDR1 SGHAT, CDR2 FQNNGV. CDR3 residues: CASSLGGSNTGELFF. As DNA, the CDR3 is TGTGCCAGCAGCTTAGGGGGCTCGAACACCGGGGAGCTGTTTTTT.

V is TRBV7-2 and J is TRBJ2-3; 9 nucleotides agree with TRBD2. The germline V gene has CDR1 SGHTA and CDR2 FQGNSA. This CDR3 spans 16 amino acids. The V gene end was trimmed by 5 bases and the J gene end by 2 bases; junction bases not matched to a gene: 8. The CDR3 DNA reads TGTGCCAGCAGCCCGCGGGTAGCGGGGGTCACAGATACGCAGTATTTT. This translates into CASSPRVAGVTDTQYF.

Note on this clone: At the DNA level, this CDR3 is encoded by other sequences in the same sample as well. The chain uses TRBV2 and TRBJ2-3; 11 bases match TRBD2. The germline CDR1 and CDR2 sequences are SNHLY and FYNNEI. The CDR3 runs to 16 residues. The trim removed 6 bases at V and 0 bases at J, leaving 5 bases unmatched. The chain's CDR3 is CASSGRLAGSTDTQYF. The CDR3 bases are TGTGCCAGCAGCGGAAGACTAGCGGGAAGCACAGATACGCAGTATTTT.

This clone appeared a single time. The same CDR3 is also encoded by other DNA sequences in this sample. The CDR3, as DNA: TGTGCCAGCAGTAGGAAAACAGATACGCAGTATTTT. Protein sequence: CASSRKTDTQYF. The V call is TRBV6-5, the J call TRBJ2-3; D remains ambiguous. Looked up from germline, CDR1 is MNHEY and CDR2 is SVGAGI. This CDR3 contains 12 residues. Trimming left V 5 bases short and J 3 bases short, with 6 bases between.

The rearrangement links TRBV5-6 to TRBJ2-7; 8 nucleotides align to TRBD1. The CDR3 length is 17 residues. V lost 2 bases and J lost 0; bases outside the gene matches: 10. Germline V gene lookup returns CDR1 SGHDT and CDR2 YYEEEE. CDR3 sequence (DNA): TGTGCCAGCAGCTTTGACTTCGACAGGGGATCCTCCTACGAGCAGTACTTC. Its translation: CASSFDFDRGSSYEQYF. Using reference TRBV5-6 and TRBJ2-7 for the parts outside the CDR3, the full variable domain is DAGVTQSPTHLIKTRGQQVTLRCSPKSGHDTVSWYQQALGQGPQFIFQYYEEEERQRGNFPDRFSGHQFPNYSSELNVNALLLGDSALYLCASSFDFDRGSSYEQYFGPGTRLTVT.

The chain combines TRBV9 with TRBJ2-2; TRBD2 is a possible D gene (6 bases). Germline CDR1 SGDLS, CDR2 YYNGEE. The CDR3 contains 16 residues. Trimming pared 0 bases from V and 6 bases from J, leaving 15 bases between. This chain's CDR3 is CASSVDGGKRAGELFF. DNA for the CDR3: TGTGCCAGCAGCGTAGATGGGGGGAAGAGGGCCGGGGAGCTGTTTTTT.

In DNA, the CDR3 is TGTGCCAGCAGCTTTGTAGCGGGGGGGATGAGCGGGGAGACCCAGTACTTC. Translation gives CASSFVAGGMSGETQYF. J is TRBJ2-5 and V is TRBV11-2; 11 nucleotides match TRBD2. This CDR3 is 17 amino acids long. Germline trimming cut 3 bases from V and 5 bases from J; bases unmatched to any gene: 11. Germline CDR1 reads SGHAT; CDR2 reads FQNNGV.

J is TRBJ2-3 and V is TRBV5-5; D is possibly TRBD2 (5 bases). The V end was cut by 0 bases, the J end by 2 bases, with 13 bases between. The CDR3 length is 16 residues. Germline V CDR1 and CDR2: SGHKS, YYEKEE (reference sequence). The CDR3 nucleotides are TGTGCCAGCAGCTTGGCCGGCGGCGGGTTCACAGATACGCAGTATTTT. This encodes CASSLAGGGFTDTQYF.

CDR3 sequence reads: CASGPRPWEGGTGELFF. CDR3 sequence (DNA): TGTGCTAGTGGTCCCCGGCCTTGGGAGGGAGGCACCGGGGAGCTGTTTTTT. The V call is TRBV12-5, the J call TRBJ2-2; 7 bases are shared with TRBD2. The CDR3 runs to 17 residues. V lost 5 bases, J lost 4 bases, and 13 bases stayed unmatched. Per germline, CDR1 LGHNT and CDR2 FRNRAP.

The rearrangement uses TRBV9 and TRBJ2-7; a weak D match, TRBD1 (6 bases). CDR3 size: 14 residues. Germline values: CDR1 SGDLS, CDR2 YYNGEE. Trimming removed 0 bases from V and 3 bases from J, with 10 bases in between. CDR3 residues: CASSVGLGGYEQYF. CDR3 sequence (DNA): TGTGCCAGCAGCGTAGGTTTAGGGGGCTACGAGCAGTACTTC.

J is TRBJ1-3 and V is TRBV30; 12 positions match TRBD1. V gave up 3 bases and J gave up 4 bases; unmatched junction bases: 7. The CDR3 consists of 16 residues. Germline values: CDR1 GTSNPN, CDR2 SVGIG (reference sequence). CDR3 sequence: CAWSSGTGGWGNTIYF. The CDR3 bases are TGTGCCTGGAGCTCCGGGACAGGGGGCTGGGGAAACACCATATATTTT.

The CDR3 sequence is CASSPGGLGETQYF. In DNA, the CDR3 is TGCGCCAGCAGCCCTGGCGGGTTGGGGGAGACCCAGTACTTC. V gene TRBV5-1 combines with J gene TRBJ2-5; weak D call: TRBD2 (5 bases). V was trimmed by 4 bases and J by 5 bases, leaving 15 bases between them. The V gene's germline CDR1 is SGHRS and CDR2 YFSETQ. This CDR3 is 14 amino acids long.

A single count supports this clone. The CDR3 protein is CATLMRRAAGLNTEAFF. CDR3 sequence (DNA): TGTGCCACCCTAATGAGGCGGGCCGCAGGGTTGAACACTGAAGCTTTCTTT. The chain combines TRBV5-6 with TRBJ1-1; D is perhaps TRBD1 (5 bases). Germline CDR1 SGHDT, CDR2 YYEEEE. V was trimmed by 9 bases and J by 0 bases, leaving 24 bases between them. This CDR3 has 17 amino acids.

J is TRBJ2-7 and V is TRBV4-1; the match to TRBD1 covers 7 bases. Germline V gene sequence: CDR1 MGHRA, CDR2 YSYEKL. V lost 3 bases and J lost 3; bases outside the gene matches: 14. The CDR3 loop spans 17 amino acids. This chain's CDR3 is CASSHPLSTGPNYEQYF. The CDR3, as DNA: TGCGCCAGCAGCCATCCTCTCTCGACAGGGCCGAACTACGAGCAGTACTTC.

V and J are TRBV30 and TRBJ1-4, with D tentatively TRBD1 (6 bases). The germline gives CDR1 GTSNPN, CDR2 SVGIG (reference sequence). The V end was cut by 0 bases, the J end by 5 bases, with 13 bases between. The CDR3 consists of 15 residues. CDR3 region: CAWSVWGQKNEKLFF. DNA for the CDR3: TGTGCCTGGAGTGTATGGGGGCAGAAAAATGAAAAACTGTTTTTT.

The genes are TRBV10-3 and TRBJ2-7, with D possibly matching TRBD1 (5 bases). This CDR3 is 15 amino acids long. V was pared by 11 bases and J by 0 bases, with 20 bases between. The germline CDR1 and CDR2 sequences are ENHRY and SYGVKD. The CDR3 DNA sequence: TGTGCCTCGAAGATGGGGCTCTCTCGCTCCTACGAGCAGTACTTC. Translating gives CASKMGLSRSYEQYF.

V and J are TRBV5-3 and TRBJ1-2; 7 bases match TRBD1. TRBV5-3 is labeled an ORF, and its function is uncertain. The CDR3 totals 14 residues. V dropped 5 bases and J dropped 4; count of bases not matched to a gene: 8. CDR3 in amino acids: CARRRGQDFYGYTF. As DNA, the CDR3 is TGTGCCAGAAGACGAGGACAGGACTTCTATGGCTACACCTTC.

This clone was detected once. This rearrangement joins TRBV28 to TRBJ1-2, with D unresolved. CDR1 MDHEN and CDR2 SYDVKM come from the germline V gene. With 3 bases removed from V and 0 bases from J, the gap between germline ends came to 14 bases. The CDR3 has 16 residues. The CDR3 loop is CASSFPAGAANYGYTF. For the CDR3, the DNA is TGTGCCAGCAGTTTCCCAGCGGGTGCCGCTAACTATGGCTACACCTTC.